The 5 T cell receptor beta chains below were found in one sample sequenced in a study of CD8+CD57+ T cells in acquired aplastic anemia. The template for TCR beta VDJ and CDR3 sequence profiling was genomic DNA. TCRdb re-called the reads through MiXCR, storing one row per CDR3 protein. The table includes 110,000 or so distinct CDR3 sequences, 55% to 70% detected once. Sequencing was done on patients that had shown CD8+CD57+ cell expansion by flow cytometry. Sequencing used sorted CD4+, CD8+, or CD8+CD57+ T cells (not recorded which) from PBMCs. The origin of the receptors is a human donor with aplastic anemia.

This clonotype was seen many times. The chain uses TRBV19 and TRBJ1-1, with D possibly matching TRBD1 (5 bases). Trimming took 4 bases from V and 1 from J, leaving 16 bases between them. CDR3 length equals 16 residues. The germline CDR1 and CDR2 sequences are LNHDA and SQIVND (reference sequence). CDR3 nucleotide sequence: TGTGCCAGTAGTACGGTATCGGGACTCACGAACACTGAAGCTTTCTTT. Amino acid sequence: CASSTVSGLTNTEAFF. Based on the CDR3 plus reference TRBV19 and TRBJ1-1, the full variable domain is DGGITQSPKYLFRKEGQNVTLSCEQNLNHDAMYWYRQDPGQGLRLIYYSQIVNDFQKGDIAEGYSVSREKKESFPLTVTSAQKNPTAFYLCASSTVSGLTNTEAFFGQGTRLTVV.

This clonotype has only a few counts. The V and J genes are TRBV20-1 and TRBJ1-6, with 9 bases that match TRBD1. The CDR3 consists of 17 residues. V was pared by 2 bases and J by 6 bases, with 11 bases of the junction left unmatched. Germline assignment: CDR1 DFQATT and CDR2 SNEGSKA (reference sequence). CDR3 sequence: CSARKTGQGEGNSPLHF. The CDR3 region has the DNA TGCAGTGCTAGAAAGACGGGACAGGGAGAGGGTAATTCACCCCTCCACTTT.

This clonotype was detected only a few times. The chain has TRBV7-9 and TRBJ2-3; D gene uncertain. The length of the CDR3 is 13 residues. Germline values: CDR1 SEHNR, CDR2 FQNEAQ (reference sequence). V was shortened by 4 bases and J by 1 base, with 6 bases between the two germline ends. The CDR3 DNA sequence: TGTGCCAGCAGCTACCTGGGCACAGATACGCAGTATTTT. Its protein product is CASSYLGTDTQYF.

The chain couples TRBV2 to TRBJ2-7; TRBD2 matches 7 bases. The trim removed 8 bases at V and 6 bases at J, leaving 7 bases unmatched. Germline CDR1 reads SNHLY; CDR2 reads FYNNEI. The CDR3 has 12 residues. CDR3 coding DNA: TGTGCCAGCCCTACGCGCGGGGGCGAGCAGTACTTC. Its protein product is CASPTRGGEQYF. The full variable domain, rest sourced from reference TRBV2 and TRBJ2-7, is EPEVTQTPSHQVTQMGQEVILRCVPISNHLYFYWYRQILGQKVEFLVSFYNNEISEKSEIFDDQFSVERPDGSNFTLKIRSTKLEDSAMYFCASPTRGGEQYFGPGTRLTVT.

J is TRBJ1-2 and V is TRBV10-3, with TRBD1 as a possible D gene (6 bases). V was clipped by 6 bases and J by 6 bases, with 20 bases between them. Germline-derived CDR1 and CDR2 are ENHRY and SYGVKD. The CDR3 extends over 15 amino acids. CDR3: CAISQQGRESNGYTF. The CDR3 DNA sequence: TGTGCCATCAGCCAACAGGGAAGGGAATCCAATGGCTACACCTTC.